This section outlines one TCR beta chain sequence together with its context. No antigen is known for it. Blood was collected once per donor into heparin, averaging about 116 mL. The sample belongs to a study of beta chain features in type 1 diabetes. Study-wide points: Type 1 diabetes patients had VDJ junctions that carried fewer insertions and more deletions. Researchers reported that naive, central memory and Treg TCRB repertoires appeared more similar in patients than in healthy donors.

The investigators reverse transcribed all of the isolated RNA, so they sequenced expressed TCRB transcripts. Sequencing used immunoSEQ multiplex PCR; TCRdb keeps in-frame clones, though not all of them. The sample includes 120,000 to 150,000 clones, less than 8.5% of them seen just once. V trimming: 1 base; J trimming: 1 base; junction bases outside the gene matches: 21. This CDR3 region has 22 residues. Germline loops: CDR1 MNHEY, CDR2 SMNVEV (reference sequence). The chain uses TRBV27 and TRBJ2-3, with 9 nucleotides matching TRBD2. The sequence was obtained from a woman aged 25 to 39 in good health. The specimen was central memory CD4+ T cells from blood. CDR3: CASSLLGPQGVGGTSRTDTQYF. CDR3 nucleotides: TGTGCCAGCAGTTTATTGGGACCCCAGGGGGTTGGGGGGACTAGCCGCACAGATACGCAGTATTTT.